These 3 T cell receptor beta chains were all obtained from the same sample, sequenced in a study of CD4 T cells in relation to SARS-CoV-2 and coronaviruses. Unexposed donor CD4+ T cells date from about 2011-2018, before the COVID-19 pandemic. CD4+ T cells were isolated from the cells after around 9 days of culture. These receptors' targets are unknown. Libraries were prepared by immunoSEQ multiplex PCR; TCRdb keeps only in-frame clonotypes and omits some of them. The profile shows some 16,000 clones, 70% to 80% of them singletons. Sequencing used CD4+ T cells from PBMCs, cultured in vitro. These receptor sequences come from a human donor in good health.

V gene TRBV5-1 combines with J gene TRBJ2-1; tentatively, D is TRBD1 or TRBD2 (7 bases each). Germline V gives CDR1 SGHRS, CDR2 YFSETQ. The CDR3 is 16 amino acids. V was pared by 0 bases and J by 8 bases, with 18 bases between. The CDR3 sequence: CASSLDPDQGGHEQFF. The CDR3 nucleotides are TGCGCCAGCAGCTTGGATCCTGATCAGGGGGGGCATGAGCAGTTCTTC.

This clone turned up a few times. V gene TRBV28 combines with J gene TRBJ2-6; no clear D gene. Germline V gene lookup returns CDR1 MDHEN and CDR2 SYDVKM. The CDR3 extends over 20 amino acids. Between the trimmed V and J ends, which lost 5 bases and 0 bases, there was a span of 23 bases. This CDR3 is CASSRPLGRITPSGANVLTF. The CDR3 region has the DNA TGTGCCAGCAGTCGCCCCCTCGGACGGATTACGCCCTCTGGGGCCAACGTCCTGACTTTC.

CDR3 loop: CASSFPGQGNTGELFF. The CDR3 region has the DNA TGTGCCAGCAGCTTCCCGGGACAGGGAAACACCGGGGAGCTGTTTTTT. This sequence joins TRBV7-3 and TRBJ2-2; TRBD1 aligns across 9 bases. CDR1 is SGHTA, CDR2 FQGTGA, per germline. The CDR3 contains 16 residues. With V trimmed by 3 bases and J by 2 bases, 4 bases remained unmatched. The variable domain in full, completed from reference TRBV7-3 and TRBJ2-2, reads GAGVSQTPSNKVTEKGKYVELRCDPISGHTALYWYRQSLGQGPEFLIYFQGTGAADDSGLPNDRFFAVRPEGSVSTLKIQRTERGDSAVYLCASSFPGQGNTGELFFGEGSRLTVL.